The present entry profiles one TCR beta chain with its context. This sample was included in a study of blood T cell repertoires in COVID-19. Germline CDR1 reads LGHDT; CDR2 reads YNNKEL (reference sequence). V was pared by 4 bases and J by 4 bases, with 10 bases between. This CDR3 is 14 amino acids long. Resolution of symptoms, clearance, or two negative PCRs was present in recovered Cohort 3 donors. Sequencing was performed with immunoSEQ multiplex PCR; in TCRdb, only in-frame clones are kept and a portion is missing. The sample lists a few hundred thousand clones, roughly 84% seen once, with approximately 3.1% in the top ten.

The J gene is TRBJ1-4, the V gene TRBV3-1 (or the pseudogene TRBV3-2); D gene unclear. This sequence originates from a woman under 40 who had recovered from COVID-19. Specimen: PBMCs or T cells enriched from blood (not recorded which). CDR3 amino acids: CASSLQGSNEKLFF. The DNA for the CDR3 is TGTGCCAGCAGCCTACAAGGGAGTAATGAAAAACTGTTTTTT.